This section outlines one T cell receptor (beta chain) sequence together with its context. This sample stems from a study of blood T cell repertoires in COVID-19. Study in general: There were acute and convalescent COVID-19 samples, and they came from the United States, Italy and Spain.

V was pared by 4 bases and J by 1 base, with 3 bases of the junction left unmatched. CDR3 length: 14 residues. Germline V gene lookup returns CDR1 SGHTA and CDR2 FQGTGA. Profiled with immunoSEQ multiplex PCR; TCRdb holds only in-frame clones, not every one. This repertoire shows 250,000 to 300,000 clones, about 85% found once; its top ten account for roughly 2.2%. Source material: peripheral blood. The rearrangement links TRBV7-3 to TRBJ1-1; 7 bases fit TRBD1. This TCR came from a woman in her fifties or sixties who had recovered from COVID-19. The CDR3 protein is CASSSGTANTEAFF. CDR3 DNA sequence: TGTGCCAGCAGCTCCGGGACAGCGAACACTGAAGCTTTCTTT.